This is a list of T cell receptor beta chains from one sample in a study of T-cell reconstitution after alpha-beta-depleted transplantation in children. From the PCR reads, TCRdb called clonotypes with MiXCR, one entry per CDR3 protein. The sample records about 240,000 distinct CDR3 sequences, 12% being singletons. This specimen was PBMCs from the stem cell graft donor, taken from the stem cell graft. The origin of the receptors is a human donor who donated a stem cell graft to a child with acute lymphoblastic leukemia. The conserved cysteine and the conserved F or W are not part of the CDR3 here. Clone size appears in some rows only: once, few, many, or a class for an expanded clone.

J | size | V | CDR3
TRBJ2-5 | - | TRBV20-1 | SAEPLRGKKETQY
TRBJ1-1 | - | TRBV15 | ATSRVVKVTNTEAF
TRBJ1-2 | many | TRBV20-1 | SAKGPYGYT
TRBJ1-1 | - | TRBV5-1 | ASSLVPRGERKAF
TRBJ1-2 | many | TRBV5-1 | ASSLDAGNYGYT
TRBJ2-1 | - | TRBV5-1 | ASSLGPGGPREQF
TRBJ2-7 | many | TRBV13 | ASRPPGRSYEQY
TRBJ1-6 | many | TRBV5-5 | ASSLVDSPLH
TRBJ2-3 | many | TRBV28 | ASSLFRDTQY
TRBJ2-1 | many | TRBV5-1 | ASSSRTSGNEQF